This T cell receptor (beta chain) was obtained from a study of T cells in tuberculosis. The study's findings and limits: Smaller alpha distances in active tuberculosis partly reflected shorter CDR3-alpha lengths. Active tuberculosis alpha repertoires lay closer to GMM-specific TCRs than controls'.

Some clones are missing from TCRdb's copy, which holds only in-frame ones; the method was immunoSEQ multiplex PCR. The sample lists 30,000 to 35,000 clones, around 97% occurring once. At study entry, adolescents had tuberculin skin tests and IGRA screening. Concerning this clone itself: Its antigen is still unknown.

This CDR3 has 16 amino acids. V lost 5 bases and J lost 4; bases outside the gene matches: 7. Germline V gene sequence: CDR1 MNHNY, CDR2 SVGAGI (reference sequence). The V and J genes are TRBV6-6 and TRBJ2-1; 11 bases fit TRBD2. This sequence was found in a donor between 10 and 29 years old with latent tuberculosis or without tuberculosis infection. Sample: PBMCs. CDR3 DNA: TGTGCCAGCAGTGTGGTACTAGCGGGGGAGTACAATGAGCAGTTCTTC. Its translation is CASSVVLAGEYNEQFF.